This TCR beta chain was sequenced in a study of control samples from healthy donors and cancer patients. This clone was recorded a few times. This table comes from immunoSEQ multiplex PCR, and its TCRdb copy is limited to in-frame clones, with some not included. The data show 90,000 to 100,000 clones, about four fifths seen once. Germline values: CDR1 MNHEY, CDR2 SMNVEV (reference sequence). The CDR3 is 14 amino acids. V dropped 6 bases and J dropped 4; count of bases not matched to a gene: 5. Input material: blood. This sequence joins TRBV27 and TRBJ1-5, with TRBD1 matching over 8 bases. The TCR comes from a woman aged 25 to 39 in good health. This chain's CDR3 is CASSPGTGNQPQHF. CDR3 coding DNA: TGTGCCAGCAGCCCCGGGACAGGAAATCAGCCCCAGCATTTT.